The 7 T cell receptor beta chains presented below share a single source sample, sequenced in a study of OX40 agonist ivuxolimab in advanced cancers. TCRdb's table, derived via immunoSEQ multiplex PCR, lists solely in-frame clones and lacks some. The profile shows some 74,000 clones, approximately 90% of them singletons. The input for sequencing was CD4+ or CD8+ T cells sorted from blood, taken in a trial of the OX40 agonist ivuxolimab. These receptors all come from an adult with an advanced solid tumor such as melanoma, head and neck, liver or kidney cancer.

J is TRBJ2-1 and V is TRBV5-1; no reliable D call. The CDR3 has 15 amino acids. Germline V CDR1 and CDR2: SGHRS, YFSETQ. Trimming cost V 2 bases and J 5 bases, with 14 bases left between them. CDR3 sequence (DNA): TGCGCCAGCAGCTTTCTAAACCCAACGAACAATGAGCAGTTCTTC. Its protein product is CASSFLNPTNNEQFF.

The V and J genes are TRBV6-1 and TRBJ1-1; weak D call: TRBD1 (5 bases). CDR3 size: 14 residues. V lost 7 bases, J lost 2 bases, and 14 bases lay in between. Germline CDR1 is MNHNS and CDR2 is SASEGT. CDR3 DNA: TGTGCCAGCATCCCCGACAGTTATAACACTGAAGCTTTCTTT. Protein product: CASIPDSYNTEAFF.

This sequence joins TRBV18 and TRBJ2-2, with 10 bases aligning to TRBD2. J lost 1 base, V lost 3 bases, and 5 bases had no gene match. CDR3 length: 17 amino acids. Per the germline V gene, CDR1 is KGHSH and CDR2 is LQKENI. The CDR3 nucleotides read TGTGCCAGCTCACCCCCCGCTAGCGGGGGGAACACCGGGGAGCTGTTTTTT. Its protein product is CASSPPASGGNTGELFF.

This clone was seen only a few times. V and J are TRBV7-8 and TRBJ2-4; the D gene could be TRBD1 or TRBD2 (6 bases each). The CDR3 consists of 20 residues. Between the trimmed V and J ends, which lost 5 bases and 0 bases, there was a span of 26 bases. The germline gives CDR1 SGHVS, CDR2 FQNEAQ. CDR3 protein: CASSPYRVLASRTAKNIQYF. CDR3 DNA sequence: TGTGCCAGCAGCCCCTACAGGGTACTAGCCTCAAGAACAGCCAAAAACATTCAGTACTTC.

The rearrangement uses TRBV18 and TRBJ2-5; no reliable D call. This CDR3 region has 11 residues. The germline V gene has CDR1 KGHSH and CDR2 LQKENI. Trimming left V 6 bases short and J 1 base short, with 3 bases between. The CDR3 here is CASSAQETQYF. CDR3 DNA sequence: TGTGCCAGCTCGGCCCAAGAGACCCAGTACTTC.

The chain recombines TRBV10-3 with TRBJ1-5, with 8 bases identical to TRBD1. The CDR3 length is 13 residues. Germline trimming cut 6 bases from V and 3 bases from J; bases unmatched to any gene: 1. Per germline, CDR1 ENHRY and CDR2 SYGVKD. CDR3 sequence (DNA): TGTGCCATCAGGGACAGGGTCAATCAGCCCCAGCATTTT. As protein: CAIRDRVNQPQHF.

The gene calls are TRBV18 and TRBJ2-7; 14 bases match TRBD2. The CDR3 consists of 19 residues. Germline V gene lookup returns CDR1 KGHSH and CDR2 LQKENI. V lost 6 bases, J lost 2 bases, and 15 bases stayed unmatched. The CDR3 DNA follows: TGTGCCAGCTCGCTGACCGGGACTAGCGGGAGTAGGGCCCCCTACGAGCAGTACTTC. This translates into CASSLTGTSGSRAPYEQYF.